Sequencing of this TCR beta chain was carried out in a study of T cell responses to AZD1222 COVID-19 vaccine. Study results and caveats: Donors in the cohort were predominantly white British and more often female, and clonal diversity was possibly underestimated. Nearly half of spike-specific TCRs reportedly target variant regions that are unmutated in the B.1.351 and B.1.1.7 variants. Only a handful of people who got AZD1222 tested seropositive at baseline.

The CDR3 spans 16 residues. Losses at the gene ends were 1 base for V and 1 base for J; bases not matched to a gene: 2. Germline loops: CDR1 MGHRA, CDR2 YSYEKL. About this clone: The antigen is not known.

Combined were second doses at about 4 or about 12 weeks. TCRdb's copy holds only in-frame clones and misses some; the assay was immunoSEQ multiplex PCR. The table lists tens of thousands of clones, approximately 90% of them singletons. The input for sequencing was peripheral blood, taken 28 days after the second AZD1222 dose. The clonotype was recovered from an adult who received the AZD1222 COVID-19 vaccine. The chain has TRBV4-1 and TRBJ2-1; 9 bases are a match to TRBD1. DNA for the CDR3: TGCGCCAGCAGCCAAGCGGGGACAGGGTCCTACAATGAGCAGTTCTTC. Translated, it gives CASSQAGTGSYNEQFF.